What follows describes a single T cell receptor (beta chain). This record comes from a study of T cells in Graves' hyperthyroidism and ophthalmopathy. V was cut by 3 bases and J by 6 bases, with 14 bases left in between. There are 14 residues in the CDR3. What was amplified from RNA transcripts were TCR beta CDR3 regions. An initial round of RT-PCR targeting the TCR CDR3 relied on the HTBI primer set. MiXCR was run by TCRdb on the multiplex PCR reads, yielding one entry per CDR3 protein. This sample carries a few hundred thousand distinct CDR3 sequences, 13% to 15% of them seen once, and the ten largest clones take roughly 21%.

This TCR was sampled from a woman between 25 and 40 years old with Graves' ophthalmopathy. The chain combines TRBV12-3 or TRBV12-4 with TRBJ1-1, with D possibly matching TRBD1 (5 bases). The sequencing input was blood. As DNA, the CDR3 is TGTGCCAGCAGTTTTAAGGGGAGGTGGGCTGAAGCTTTCTTT. Protein product: CASSFKGRWAEAFF.